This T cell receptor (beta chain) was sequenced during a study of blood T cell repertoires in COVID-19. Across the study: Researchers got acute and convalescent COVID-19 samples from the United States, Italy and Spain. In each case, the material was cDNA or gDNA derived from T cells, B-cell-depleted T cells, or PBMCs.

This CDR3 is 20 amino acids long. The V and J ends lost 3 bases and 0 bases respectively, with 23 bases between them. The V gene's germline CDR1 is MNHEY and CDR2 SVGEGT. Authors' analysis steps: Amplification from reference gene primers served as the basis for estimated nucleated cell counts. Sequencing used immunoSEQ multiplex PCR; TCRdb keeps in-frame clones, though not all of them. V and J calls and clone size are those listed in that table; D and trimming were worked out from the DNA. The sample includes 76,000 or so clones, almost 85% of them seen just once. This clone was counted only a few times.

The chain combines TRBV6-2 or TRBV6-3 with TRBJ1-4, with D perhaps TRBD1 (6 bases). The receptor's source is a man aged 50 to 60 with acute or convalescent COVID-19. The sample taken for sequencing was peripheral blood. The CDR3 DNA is TGTGCCAGCAGTTATGCGGTCGAGAACAGGGTCGGCGCAACTAATGAAAAACTGTTTTTT. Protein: CASSYAVENRVGATNEKLFF.